This T cell receptor beta chain was documented in a study of T-cell memory formation after mild COVID-19. There are many counts of this clonotype. CDR1 and CDR2 from the germline V gene are SGDLS and YYNGEE. The CDR3 sequence is 15 residues long. Losses at the gene ends were 3 bases for V and 4 bases for J; bases not matched to a gene: 2. 5'RACE with constant-segment primers yielded barcoded, UMI-tagged TCR alpha and TCR beta cDNA libraries. MiXCR, applied by TCRdb to the 5' RACE reads, yields one record per CDR3 protein. This repertoire shows roughly 600,000 distinct CDR3 sequences, over 15% found once; its top ten account for 12%.

The sequence derives from an adult woman who had mild COVID-19 (a few samples of this study predate the infection). Cell type and time point are not known. Sequencing was carried out using PBMCs or a T cell subset sorted from them (not recorded which). This chain joins TRBV9 and TRBJ1-6; 9 bases map to TRBD1. DNA of the CDR3: TGTGCCAGCAGCGCCGGGACAGGGTATAATTCACCCCTCCACTTT. Its protein is CASSAGTGYNSPLHF.